This T cell receptor beta chain was captured by sequencing in a study of Ad26.COV2.S vaccination and SARS-CoV-2 variants. Profiling relied on immunoSEQ multiplex PCR, and the TCRdb table lists in-frame clones only, not all of them. Among some 340,000 clones listed, around four fifths were seen once. Treatment noted: over 15 received Ad26.COV2.S at low or high dose, single or two shots; about five received placebo; per-sample allocation not given. It was on day 63 after the first vaccine or placebo injection that samples were taken. In Boston, an adult donor aged 18-55 years took part. This clone has a handful of counts. The sequence was collected from a person aged 18-60 years who received the Ad26.COV2.S COVID-19 vaccine or a placebo. The material sequenced was peripheral blood, taken in a trial of Ad26.COV2.S vaccine versus placebo.

The DNA for the CDR3 is TGTGCCACCAGTGACCACGCACGGGACAGCAGAGTCTATGGCTACACCTTC. Protein: CATSDHARDSRVYGYTF. V gene TRBV24-1 combines with J gene TRBJ1-2; TRBD1 matches at 7 bases. The CDR3 totals 17 residues. V dropped 4 bases and J dropped 4; count of bases not matched to a gene: 14. Germline loops: CDR1 KGHDR, CDR2 SFDVKD.